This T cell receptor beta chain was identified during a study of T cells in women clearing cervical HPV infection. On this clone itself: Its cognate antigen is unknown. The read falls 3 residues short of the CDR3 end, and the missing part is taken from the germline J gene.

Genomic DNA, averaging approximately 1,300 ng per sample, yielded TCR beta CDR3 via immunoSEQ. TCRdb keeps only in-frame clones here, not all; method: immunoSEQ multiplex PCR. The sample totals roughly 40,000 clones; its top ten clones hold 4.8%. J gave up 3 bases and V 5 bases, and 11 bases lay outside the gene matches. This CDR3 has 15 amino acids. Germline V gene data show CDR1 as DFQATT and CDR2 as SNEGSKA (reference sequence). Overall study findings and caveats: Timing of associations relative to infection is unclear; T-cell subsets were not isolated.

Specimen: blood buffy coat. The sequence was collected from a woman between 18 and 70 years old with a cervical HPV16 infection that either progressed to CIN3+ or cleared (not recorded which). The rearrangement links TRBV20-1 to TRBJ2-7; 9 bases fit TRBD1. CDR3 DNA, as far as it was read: TGCAGTGCTGGGATGACAGGGGGAGTAGTCTACGAG. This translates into CSAGMTGGVVYE. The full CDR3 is CSAGMTGGVVYEQYF.